These 28 T cell receptor beta chains were sequenced from one sample in a study of stem cell transplantation in POMP-related autoinflammatory disease (dated by TCRdb to about 2021). The library relied on the immunoSEQ multiplex PCR assay. What TCRdb holds here is the immuneACCESS table cut down to in-frame rearrangements. Part of the clones is not present; checked against another copy, under half of the missing clones reflect an unresolved V gene, and the others are unexplained. Counted in this sample were 68,000 or so clones; approximately 90% of them appeared once. Jointly, the top ten make up around 0.72% of the sample. Taken with the paper, the label for time point translates to: after hematopoietic stem cell transplant. Sequencing was performed on CD4+ T cells from PBMCs, taken after stem cell transplantation. Every receptor here comes from a human patient with POMP-related autoinflammation and immune dysregulation (PRAID). A transplant means some T cells may be of graft donor rather than patient origin.

This chain uses TRBV21-1 with TRBJ2-7; the listed D gene, TRBD2, was not tested against the DNA. TRBV21-1 is shown as a pseudogene. The CDR3 extends over 19 amino acids. The CDR3 protein is CASSKEAPVLCPSSYEQYV. The CDR3 DNA is TGTGCCAGCAGCAAAGAGGCCCCCGTATTGTGCCCTAGCTCCTACGAGCAGTACGTC.

This chain uses TRBV6-5 with TRBJ2-5, with TRBD2 matching over 13 bases. V shed 4 bases and J 5 bases; nucleotides not matched to a gene: 7. Looked up from germline, CDR1 is MNHEY and CDR2 is SVGAGI. The CDR3 sequence is 16 residues long. This chain's CDR3 is CASSSLAGGPLETQYF. The CDR3, as DNA: TGTGCCAGCAGTTCACTAGCGGGGGGGCCGTTGGAGACCCAGTACTTC.

The chain couples TRBV6-1 to TRBJ1-6; TRBD1 matches at 7 bases. The CDR3 is 19 amino acids. Germline-derived CDR1 and CDR2 are MNHNS and SASEGT. V was pared by 2 bases and J by 0 bases, with 10 bases of the junction left unmatched. The CDR3 reads CASSERRYRDSSYNSPLHF. For the CDR3, the DNA is TGTGCCAGCAGTGAACGCAGATACCGGGACAGCTCCTATAATTCACCCCTCCACTTT.

The chain combines TRBV3-1 (or the pseudogene TRBV3-2) with TRBJ2-4; D remains ambiguous. Trimming shortened V by 1 base and J by 0 bases, and 10 bases separated the two germline ends. The CDR3 length is 16 residues. The germline CDR1 and CDR2 sequences are LGHDT and YNNKEL (reference sequence). This chain's CDR3 is CASSQGMKAAKNIQYF. Written as DNA, the CDR3 is TGTGCCAGCAGCCAAGGGATGAAGGCAGCCAAAAACATTCAGTACTTC.

This sequence joins TRBV18 and TRBJ2-7; D is undetermined. This CDR3 comprises 10 residues. Trimming removed 4 bases at V and 3 bases at J, with 1 base between. Germline V gene sequence: CDR1 KGHSH, CDR2 LQKENI. The CDR3 sequence: CASSHYEQYF. The CDR3 region has the DNA TGTGCCAGCTCACACTACGAGCAGTACTTC.

CDR3 sequence reads: CASSEQGSYNEQFF. The DNA for the CDR3 is TGTGCCAGCAGCGAACAAGGCTCCTACAATGAGCAGTTCTTC. This sequence joins TRBV7-9 and TRBJ2-1; D is unclear. Germline V gene sequence: CDR1 SEHNR, CDR2 FQNEAQ (reference sequence). Trimming removed 5 bases from V and 0 bases from J, with 8 bases in between. CDR3 length equals 14 residues.

The rearrangement links TRBV21-1 to TRBJ1-5. TRBV21-1 is noted as a pseudogene. The CDR3 sequence is 18 residues long. The CDR3 DNA follows: TGTGCCAGCAGCAAAGCCCCGACGGGCAGGACTAGCAATCAGCCCCAGCATTTT. It codes for CASSKAPTGRTSNQPQHF.

The chain uses TRBV3-1 (or the pseudogene TRBV3-2) and TRBJ1-4; perhaps TRBD1 as D (5 bases). Trimming left V 2 bases short and J 5 bases short, with 18 bases between. Germline V CDR1 and CDR2: LGHDT, YNNKEL (reference sequence). The CDR3 has 17 residues. The CDR3 sequence: CASSQQWEGLANEKLFF. In DNA form, the CDR3 reads TGTGCCAGCAGCCAACAATGGGAGGGACTAGCGAATGAAAAACTGTTTTTT.

This chain uses TRBV12-5 with TRBJ2-3; no clear D gene. Germline CDR1 and CDR2: LGHNT and FRNRAP. With 3 bases removed from V and 2 bases from J, the gap between germline ends came to 9 bases. The CDR3 is made up of 14 amino acids. The CDR3 sequence is CASGLEANTDTQYF. CDR3 sequence (DNA): TGTGCTAGTGGTTTAGAGGCGAACACAGATACGCAGTATTTT.

V usage is TRBV7-9 and J usage is TRBJ1-1, with TRBD1 matching 7 bases. Germline V gene sequence: CDR1 SEHNR, CDR2 FQNEAQ (reference sequence). The CDR3 extends over 18 amino acids. V shed 4 bases and J 4 bases; nucleotides not matched to a gene: 18. In nucleotides, the CDR3 is TGTGCCAGCAGCTCTACTAGAGATAGGGGGCTAAAGGGCACTGAAGCTTTCTTT. It encodes CASSSTRDRGLKGTEAFF.

The V gene is TRBV19, the J gene TRBJ2-1, with D possibly matching TRBD2 (5 bases). Looked up from germline, CDR1 is LNHDA and CDR2 is SQIVND (reference sequence). Between the trimmed V and J ends, which lost 2 bases and 6 bases, there was a span of 8 bases. The CDR3 sequence is 13 residues long. Written as DNA, the CDR3 is TGTGCCAGTAGTATAACTAGTCGCAATGAGCAGTTCTTC. Translation gives CASSITSRNEQFF.

The genes are TRBV18 and TRBJ1-1, with D maybe TRBD1 (6 bases). This CDR3 region has 15 residues. V was clipped by 3 bases and J by 0 bases, with 11 bases between them. The V gene's germline CDR1 is KGHSH and CDR2 LQKENI. The CDR3 spells CASSPKRTVNTEAFF. Written as DNA, the CDR3 is TGTGCCAGCTCACCCAAAAGGACAGTGAACACTGAAGCTTTCTTT.

The V call is TRBV18, the J call TRBJ1-2; tentatively, D is TRBD1 (5 bases). This CDR3 has 14 amino acids. In germline, CDR1 is KGHSH, CDR2 LQKENI. V was trimmed by 2 bases and J by 4 bases, leaving 11 bases between them. The CDR3 bases are TGTGCCAGCTCACCAGTACAGGAGGCCTATGGCTACACCTTC. Translating gives CASSPVQEAYGYTF.

The count of this clone is one. The chain joins TRBV6-2 or TRBV6-3 to TRBJ1-2; no firm D call. Between the trimmed V and J ends, which lost 0 bases and 9 bases, there was a span of 11 bases. This CDR3 is 13 amino acids long. CDR1 is MNHEY, CDR2 SVGEGT, per germline. The DNA of the CDR3 is TGTGCCAGCAGTTACTCCGGTGGAGAGCGCTACACCTTC. This codes for CASSYSGGERYTF.

This chain joins TRBV6-5 and TRBJ1-1, with D maybe TRBD1 (5 bases). V lost 9 bases to trimming and J lost 10 bases, with 21 bases between them. Germline loops: CDR1 MNHEY, CDR2 SVGAGI. The CDR3 sequence is 13 residues long. DNA for the CDR3: TGTGCCAGTCAACCCTCGAGGGGAAGGGCAGCTTTCTTT. Translation gives CASQPSRGRAAFF.

The chain couples TRBV10-3 to TRBJ1-3; TRBD1 is a possible D gene (5 bases). Trimming took 0 bases from V and 4 from J, leaving 10 bases between them. CDR3 length equals 15 residues. Germline assignment: CDR1 ENHRY and CDR2 SYGVKD. CDR3 sequence: CAISESGAYGNTIYF. CDR3 coding DNA: TGTGCCATCAGTGAGTCTGGGGCATACGGAAACACCATATATTTT.

The DNA for the CDR3 is TGTGCCACCAGCAGAGATGGGGGCCCGGGGCCCCAGCATTTT. Protein product: CATSRDGGPGPQHF. The chain couples TRBV15 to TRBJ1-5, with D perhaps TRBD1 (6 bases). V was pared by 0 bases and J by 9 bases, with 12 bases between. Germline V gene data show CDR1 as LNHNV and CDR2 as YYDKDF (reference sequence). This CDR3 comprises 14 residues.

The chain joins TRBV19 to TRBJ2-1; 7 bases are shared with TRBD2. CDR3 length: 19 residues. The V gene's germline CDR1 is LNHDA and CDR2 SQIVND (reference sequence). The ends lost 3 bases at V and 5 bases at J; junction bases unmatched: 19. The CDR3 sequence is CASSMLGHHGRTPNNEQFF. The CDR3 bases are TGTGCCAGTAGTATGTTAGGCCACCACGGGAGGACTCCTAACAATGAGCAGTTCTTC.

This clone was seen only once. The chain uses TRBV18 and TRBJ2-1; D is unresolved. V dropped 3 bases and J dropped 7 bases, with 10 bases sitting between them. Germline CDR1 is KGHSH and CDR2 is LQKENI. CDR3 size: 13 residues. CDR3 in DNA: TGTGCCAGCTCACCCCTATTGGGAAATGAGCAGTTCTTC. Translating gives CASSPLLGNEQFF.

The rearrangement uses TRBV15 and TRBJ2-1; 7 bases match TRBD2. This CDR3 region has 18 residues. J gave up 5 bases and V 5 bases, and 18 bases lay outside the gene matches. Germline assignment: CDR1 LNHNV and CDR2 YYDKDF (reference sequence). The CDR3 DNA sequence: TGTGCCACCAGCTCCCTCCTTCGGGCGGGGGTGACACACAATGAGCAGTTCTTC. This encodes CATSSLLRAGVTHNEQFF.

This clone is a singleton in its sample. The gene calls are TRBV11-3 and TRBJ2-5, with D unclear. Germline CDR1 is SGHNT and CDR2 is YENEEA. The CDR3 sequence is 13 residues long. The V end lost 5 bases, the J end lost 1 base, and 8 bases lay between the germline ends. CDR3 bases: TGTGCCAGCAGCCCGTTAGGCCAAGAGACCCAGTACTTC. It encodes CASSPLGQETQYF.

This clone was picked up one time. V usage is TRBV19 and J usage is TRBJ1-5; 7 nucleotides match TRBD1. The V gene's germline CDR1 is LNHDA and CDR2 SQIVND (reference sequence). The V gene end was trimmed by 2 bases and the J gene end by 6 bases; junction bases not matched to a gene: 7. CDR3 length equals 15 residues. The CDR3 spells CASSIWTGRGQPQHF. CDR3 DNA sequence: TGTGCCAGTAGTATATGGACAGGCCGGGGTCAGCCCCAGCATTTT. The full variable domain, its missing parts supplied by reference TRBV19 and TRBJ1-5, is DGGITQSPKYLFRKEGQNVTLSCEQNLNHDAMYWYRQDPGQGLRLIYYSQIVNDFQKGDIAEGYSVSREKKESFPLTVTSAQKNPTAFYLCASSIWTGRGQPQHFGDGTRLSIL.

The genes are TRBV28 and TRBJ2-6, with a tentative D call TRBD1 (5 bases). CDR1 MDHEN and CDR2 SYDVKM come from the germline V gene. The CDR3 has 14 amino acids. V was trimmed by 5 bases and J by 2 bases, leaving 7 bases between them. The CDR3 DNA reads as TGTGCCAGCAGTGGCAGGGCTGGGGCCAACGTCCTGACTTTC. Translation: CASSGRAGANVLTF. Full variable domain (outside the CDR3, taken from reference TRBV28 and TRBJ2-6): DVKVTQSSRYLVKRTGEKVFLECVQDMDHENMFWYRQDPGLGLRLIYFSYDVKMKEKGDIPEGYSVSREKKERFSLILESASTNQTSMYLCASSGRAGANVLTFGAGSRLTVL.

This clone was detected only once. This sequence joins TRBV19 and TRBJ1-1, with D perhaps matching TRBD1 (6 bases). The V gene's germline CDR1 is LNHDA and CDR2 SQIVND (reference sequence). This CDR3 is 12 amino acids long. Trimming took 6 bases from V and 1 from J, leaving 6 bases between them. CDR3 protein: CASRDRNTEAFF. The CDR3 DNA follows: TGTGCCAGTAGGGACAGGAACACTGAAGCTTTCTTT.

This chain uses TRBV14 with TRBJ2-5, with D unresolved. The V gene's germline CDR1 is SGHDN and CDR2 FVKESK. This CDR3 is built from 13 residues. V was cut by 1 base and J by 4 bases, with 7 bases left in between. CDR3 nucleotides: TGTGCCAGCAGCCAAGGGGTACGAGAGACCCAGTACTTC. The encoded protein is CASSQGVRETQYF.

CDR3 DNA: TGTGCCAGCACCGGTACAGGGAATCAGCCCCAGCATTTT. Protein: CASTGTGNQPQHF. The J gene is TRBJ1-5, the V gene TRBV2; possible D gene TRBD1, 6 bases. V dropped 7 bases and J dropped 4 bases, with 11 bases sitting between them. The CDR3 covers 13 residues. Germline V gene sequence: CDR1 SNHLY, CDR2 FYNNEI.

The rearrangement links TRBV6-5 to TRBJ1-6, with TRBD1 identical over 11 bases. Germline V gene sequence: CDR1 MNHEY, CDR2 SVGAGI. The CDR3 totals 16 residues. J lost 7 bases, V lost 0 bases, and 2 bases had no gene match. The CDR3 loop is CASSYSWTGGNSPLHF. In DNA, the CDR3 is TGTGCCAGCAGTTACTCGTGGACAGGGGGCAATTCACCCCTCCACTTT.

The J gene is TRBJ2-7, the V gene TRBV2, with no clear D. The CDR3 is 14 amino acids. In germline, CDR1 is SNHLY, CDR2 FYNNEI. Trimming removed 2 bases at V and 6 bases at J, with 14 bases between. The CDR3 region is CASSEMQALGEQYF. The CDR3 nucleotides read TGTGCCAGCAGTGAAATGCAGGCACTTGGCGAGCAGTACTTC.